This T cell receptor beta chain was profiled in a study of T-cell memory formation after mild COVID-19. Looking at the study overall: Largely, the TCR clusters proved donor specific.

This clonotype was seen a few times. TCRdb reanalysed the 5' RACE reads using MiXCR and keeps one entry per CDR3 protein. The table shows fewer than 50,000 distinct CDR3 sequences, with 9.5% to 15% occurring only once. Sequenced sample: PBMCs or a T cell subset sorted from them (not recorded which). This TCR was recovered from a man aged 18-30 years who had mild COVID-19 (a few samples of this study predate the infection). Cell type and time point are not known.

CDR3 DNA: TGTGCCACCAGTGATAAGGGCCAAGAGACCCAGTACTTC. It is translated as CATSDKGQETQYF. The chain joins TRBV24-1 to TRBJ2-5, with D hard to call. This CDR3 region has 13 residues. Between the trimmed V and J ends, which lost 3 bases and 1 base, there was a span of 5 bases. Germline V lookup: CDR1 KGHDR, CDR2 SFDVKD.